This T cell receptor (beta chain) was identified during a study of T-cell memory formation after mild COVID-19 (dated by TCRdb to 2020 to 2023). The study in broad terms: Most TCR sequence clusters were specific to one of the two donors. In two donors, T-cell clones that expanded and contracted after mild COVID-19 were followed by sequencing TCRalpha and TCRbeta repertoires longitudinally. Two young, previously healthy adult volunteers, one female and one male, were included in the cohort. Study-wide findings and limitations: From day 15 to 85, contracting clones showed balanced CD4/CD8 phenotypes, whereas a second wave of clones that expanded from day 15 to 37 leaned towards CD4+. SARS-CoV-2 specificity was not confirmed for the second-wave clones peaking on day 37. Some responding clones were detected in pre-infection memory, suggesting pre-existing cross-reactive memory T cells joined the SARS-CoV-2 response. Contracting CD4+ clones were located mainly in the CM and EM memory subsets, whereas CD8+ clones were found to be enriched in EMRA. The study covered only a couple of mild cases, and larger cohorts including severe cases with pre-infection samples were considered necessary.

Ficoll-Paque density gradient centrifugation was used to isolate PBMCs. From cysteine to phenylalanine, the CDR3 is 12 amino acids long. Only the CDR3 portion is preserved as DNA: 36 bases, with reading frame beginning at the first base. V lost 6 bases and J lost 11 bases, and the count of bases not matched to a germline gene is 7. This clonotype occurred a few times. There is no known antigen for this receptor. Base qualities are not recorded, but no much larger clone differs from it by a single base. The reads were generated on an Illumina NovaSeq 6000. cDNA libraries for TCRalpha and TCRbeta were prepared by 5'RACE using constant-segment primers, with sample barcodes and unique molecular identifiers added. RNA was extracted from every sample with Trizol reagent. Amplification of the libraries took two PCR steps, and the second step added a second sample barcode plus Illumina TruSeq adapters. Libraries were sequenced on an Illumina NovaSeq with 2 x 150 bp paired-end reads. The published analysis was carried out like this. Demultiplexing of reads and collapsing into UMI-guided consensus sequences were performed with migec v1.2.7. Using mixcr v2.1.11, UMI consensuses were aligned to TRA and TRB V and J templates and then assembled into clonotypes. Clonotypes were classified as expanded or contracted when called significant by both edgeR and NoisET, with noise models trained on biological replicates. edgeR calls used a false discovery rate-adjusted p below 0.01 and a log2 fold-change threshold of 1. As an exploratory analysis of dynamics, PCA with hierarchical clustering was applied to max-normalized trajectories of the 1000 most abundant clonotypes. The CD4 or CD8 phenotype of responding clones was assigned using the separately sequenced CD4+ and CD8+ repertoires. Using fastp at Q25 and MiXCR, TCRdb reprocessed the public reads and kept productive beta chains. CDR3 protein duplicates are merged, each entry listing the most common genes and DNA. TCRdb's processing, not the authors', yielded these V and J calls. The sample table lists roughly 170,000 distinct CDR3 sequences, less than 20% of them with a count of one. The ten largest account for more than 3% of the sample.

This sequence was found in a man aged 18 to 30 who had mild COVID-19 (a few samples of this study predate the infection). The sample titles of this study are shuffled in the database, so cell type and time point are left out; the donor was told from shared clones. This chain joins TRBV12-3 or TRBV12-4 to TRBJ2-4; TRBD1 aligns with 7 central bases. Source material: PBMCs or a T cell subset sorted from them (not recorded which). The DNA is TGTGCCAGCAGCCGGGACAGTACCCTTCAGTACTTC. Its protein is CASSRDSTLQYF.